This T cell receptor (beta chain) was captured in a study of cytomegalovirus exposure and HLA in healthy donors. Whole-study findings and limits: An apparent linkage of common viral pathogens to several of the most significant clusters emerged in a later analysis. The sole available immune exposure information was CMV serostatus.

Healthy donors of bone marrow made up the group. Turning to this clone: Its target is unknown.

60 Vbeta and 13 Jbeta primers were used in PCR. Assay used: immunoSEQ multiplex PCR; TCRdb lists only in-frame clones, some missing. The sample lists 170,000 or so clones, over 75% occurring once. Germline loops: CDR1 SGHAT, CDR2 FQNNGV. V was shortened by 1 base and J by 7 bases, with 20 bases between the two germline ends. This CDR3 region has 17 residues. This TCR derives from a woman aged 50 to 60 in good health and CMV-seronegative. Specimen: PBMCs. The chain combines TRBV11-2 with TRBJ1-5, with a possible D match to TRBD1 (6 bases). CDR3 residues: CASSLGLGQGLRQPQHF. CDR3 nucleotides: TGTGCCAGCAGCTTAGGCCTGGGCCAGGGGCTGAGACAGCCCCAGCATTTT.